The 5 T cell receptor beta chains listed next were all sequenced from one sample in a study of control samples from healthy donors and cancer patients. Here immunoSEQ multiplex PCR was the method, and the copy in TCRdb shows in-frame clones only, minus some. The sample yields 40,000 to 45,000 clones, approximately 70% seen once. The sequenced material came from formalin-fixed, paraffin-embedded tissue. These receptors were obtained from a male donor with melanoma.

This chain joins TRBV5-1 and TRBJ1-1; D unresolved. CDR1 and CDR2 (germline): SGHRS, YFSETQ. The CDR3 consists of 15 residues. V was cut by 0 bases and J by 1 base, with 10 bases left in between. This CDR3 is CASSLDGQPNTEAFF. The CDR3 nucleotides are TGCGCCAGCAGCTTGGACGGGCAGCCGAACACTGAAGCTTTCTTT.

The chain carries TRBV29-1 and TRBJ2-1, with D uncertain. V was shortened by 0 bases and J by 0 bases, with 12 bases between the two germline ends. Germline V lookup: CDR1 SQVTM, CDR2 ANQGSEA. The CDR3 contains 16 residues. The CDR3 nucleotides read TGCAGCGTTGAAGATGGAGCCCCGAGCTCCTACAATGAGCAGTTCTTC. This codes for CSVEDGAPSSYNEQFF.

The chain employs TRBV2 and TRBJ1-3; TRBD1 might be the D (6 bases). This CDR3 has 16 residues. Germline values: CDR1 SNHLY, CDR2 FYNNEI. The V gene lost 4 bases and the J gene lost 3 bases, with 16 bases spanning the gap. The CDR3 sequence: CASSAVSQGFGNTIYF. DNA of the CDR3: TGTGCCAGCAGTGCGGTCTCACAGGGCTTTGGAAACACCATATATTTT.

This clone has at least ten counts. The chain combines TRBV9 with TRBJ2-3; D remains unclear. The CDR3 length is 13 residues. The V end lost 4 bases, the J end lost 2 bases, and 8 bases lay between the germline ends. The germline V gene encodes CDR1 SGDLS and CDR2 YYNGEE. This CDR3 reads CASSSINTDTQYF. DNA of the CDR3: TGTGCCAGCAGCTCAATAAACACAGATACGCAGTATTTT.

The chain uses TRBV7-8 and TRBJ2-2; D is perhaps TRBD1 or TRBD2 (5 bases each). Germline V gene lookup returns CDR1 SGHVS and CDR2 FQNEAQ. CDR3 size: 16 residues. Trimming pared 0 bases from V and 4 bases from J, leaving 12 bases between. The CDR3 is CASSLARGYSTGELFF. CDR3 DNA sequence: TGTGCCAGCAGCTTAGCGAGGGGTTATAGCACCGGGGAGCTGTTTTTT.